Detailed here is one T cell receptor beta chain. The data derive from a study of STAT5B mutations in CD4+ large granular lymphocyte leukemia. The assay was immunoSEQ multiplex PCR, and TCRdb's table has in-frame clones only and misses some. The sample lists about 33,000 clones, about four fifths occurring once. The CDR3 consists of 15 residues. V was trimmed by 7 bases and J by 0 bases, leaving 10 bases between them. Germline loops: CDR1 LNHDA, CDR2 SQIVND (reference sequence). This sequence joins TRBV19 and TRBJ2-6; D unclear. The sequence came from a human donor in good health. The sample was CD4+ T cells from blood buffy coats. The CDR3 nucleotides are TGTGCCAGTACGGCCAGTTTCTCTGGGGCCAACGTCCTGACTTTC. Residues: CASTASFSGANVLTF.